Listed below are T cell receptor beta chains from one sample, sequenced in a study of T cell repertoires in cytomegalovirus infection. Antigens of these TCRs are unknown. Via MiXCR, TCRdb re-called the reads, giving one row per CDR3 protein. The sample gives about 920,000 distinct CDR3 sequences, roughly a third of which show up once; about an eighth is in the top ten. Sequenced here: cultured CD8+ T cells from PBMCs, sampled from culture after CMV antigen stimulation. The receptor source for this set is a human donor in good health (CMV status not recorded). Some clones in this sample may be carry-over from other donors' samples. Each CDR3 is given with its conserved first and last residue. Fields, in order: V gene, CDR3 protein.

TRBV6-6 CASSYPWSSRRAEAFF
TRBV27 CASSPLEDRKNEQFF
TRBV7-2 CASRFWEYGYTF
TRBV6-8 CVSSYSAQGDTGELFF
TRBV6-8 CASSWDTEYAEAFF
TRBV5-5 CASSQDYYTQYF
TRBV7-9 CASSFPNEPLPGSGNTIYF
TRBV12-3/TRBV12-4 CASSLGLAGVTGELFF
TRBV5-1 CASSLYQGSLSGANVLTF
TRBV7-9 CASSLVQISYNEQFF
TRBV3-1 CASSQGLQVEPEAFF
TRBV27 CTSSWGQGAANEQFF
TRBV6-2/TRBV6-3 CASSYSELAGAETQYF
TRBV11-3 CASSPHGREADTQYF
TRBV9 CASSVEGVAQETQYF
TRBV28 CASSLDGALEQYF
TRBV7-9 CASSLARGPTDTQYF
TRBV20-1 CSVSKRGRITDTQYF
TRBV6-6 CASNAGKDGYTF
TRBV19 CASSIIEDRGTGELFF
TRBV11-2 CASSLVSGGFRGEQFF
TRBV9 CASSVGTSSYNSPLHF
TRBV7-2 CASSLILSGNYGYTF
TRBV15 CATSNEGEEEKLFF
TRBV20-1 CSARGQALFWGYTF
TRBV7-4 CVSVPGDGGHNEQFF
TRBV27 CASSTPWGDEQYF
TRBV5-6 CASSLKQGSNQPQHF
TRBV19 CASSMMGQGVGNEKLFF
TRBV7-6 CASSLATVGPSTEAFF
TRBV7-9 CAIGGGGQPQHF
TRBV6-2/TRBV6-3 CASSYTLYEQYF
TRBV4-1 CASSQVGTGAVANYGYTF
TRBV27 CASSFPSGGADTQYF
TRBV6-1 CANTGGRSPLHF
TRBV27 CASSLLRTGGASAQYF
TRBV19 CASSMGGLVLHTGELFF